This T cell receptor (beta chain) derives from a study of T-cell memory formation after mild COVID-19. Study-wide background: The two donors had largely donor-specific TCR clusters. General study points: Pre-infection memory already had some responding clones, implying cross-reactive memory joined. Contracting CD4+ clones sat mainly in CM and EM; CD8+ in EMRA. CD4/CD8 balance held among clones contracting day 15 to 85, and later expanders leaned CD4+.

CDR1 SGHVS and CDR2 FNYEAQ come from the germline V gene. The CDR3 extends over 16 amino acids. V dropped 5 bases and J dropped 6; count of bases not matched to a gene: 8. This clonotype showed up just a few times. Its antigen is undetermined. TCRdb reprocessed the 5' RACE reads via MiXCR and lists one record per CDR3 protein. The table includes about 600,000 distinct CDR3 sequences, less than 25% detected once. Sequenced material: PBMCs or a T cell subset sorted from them (not recorded which). This chain uses TRBV7-6 with TRBJ2-2; TRBD2 aligns across 11 bases. The clonotype originates from an adult woman who had mild COVID-19 (a few samples of this study predate the infection). Cell type and time point are not known. The CDR3 nucleotides read TGTGCCAGCAGCGCCACTAGCGGGAGTTCTTCCGGGGAGCTGTTTTTT. This codes for CASSATSGSSSGELFF.